These T cell receptor beta chains were read from a single sample in a study of CD8 T cells in ankylosing spondylitis. MiXCR, applied by TCRdb to the 5' RACE reads, yields one record per CDR3 protein. The table has hundreds of thousands of distinct CDR3 sequences, 25% to 30% seen once. Material for sequencing was blood, either unsorted or a sorted T cell fraction (not recorded which). The receptor set was obtained from a male donor with ankylosing spondylitis. The conserved cysteine and the conserved F or W are not part of the CDR3 here. For some rows the clone size is stated as once, few or many, or as a class when expanded; others skip it.

v_gene	abundance	j_gene	CDR3aa
TRBV2	-	TRBJ1-4	ASRKGQMNEKLF
TRBV5-1	-	TRBJ1-2	ASSPATNYGYT
TRBV12-3/TRBV12-4	few	TRBJ1-3	ASSSQVTGGNTIY
TRBV11-2	few	TRBJ2-6	ASNAGTGISGANVLT
TRBV5-8	few	TRBJ2-5	ASSWELKETQY
TRBV5-1	few	TRBJ2-7	ASSLELAGGLY
TRBV19	few	TRBJ1-1	AGLRGTEAF
TRBV5-1	few	TRBJ2-2	ASSPGGGSGTGELF
TRBV5-4	-	TRBJ2-5	ASSPTFQGGRETQY
TRBV2	few	TRBJ1-4	ASSIRGYNEKLF
TRBV10-3	-	TRBJ2-7	AISEERDRSSYEQY
TRBV7-2	few	TRBJ2-4	ASSLAWGAKNIQY
TRBV25-1	-	TRBJ2-1	ASSESNPQGWSNEQF
TRBV20-1	-	TRBJ2-2	SAPSGFAGELF
TRBV20-1	-	TRBJ2-3	SAYLAGSTDTQY
TRBV6-1	few	TRBJ2-6	ASRSNSLGANVLT